This TCR beta chain was sequenced in a study of Ad26.COV2.S vaccination and SARS-CoV-2 variants. Overall study context: The vaccine Ad26.COV2.S was put into the muscle once, or twice with 56 days between.

Concerning this clone itself: Its cognate antigen is unknown.

The treatment: over 15 received Ad26.COV2.S at low or high dose, single or two shots; several received placebo; per-sample allocation not given. Collection of the samples took place on day 63 after the first injection of vaccine or placebo. Findings and limits, study-wide: After vaccination, substantial breadth of spike-specific CD8+ and CD4+ responses was reported.

The assay was immunoSEQ multiplex PCR, and TCRdb's table has in-frame clones only and misses some. The repertoire holds a few hundred thousand clones, with roughly 87% as singletons. The germline CDR1 and CDR2 sequences are LGHDT and YNNKEL (reference sequence). The CDR3 is 16 amino acids. V was pared by 0 bases and J by 2 bases, with 14 bases between. The chain joins TRBV3-1 (or the pseudogene TRBV3-2) to TRBJ2-7, with D possibly matching TRBD1 (6 bases). Sample: peripheral blood, taken in a trial of Ad26.COV2.S vaccine versus placebo. The sequence came from a person aged 18-65 years who received the Ad26.COV2.S COVID-19 vaccine or a placebo. The CDR3 loop reads CASSQDLRGGAYEQYF. CDR3 coding DNA: TGTGCCAGCAGCCAAGATCTGAGAGGGGGAGCCTACGAGCAGTACTTC.